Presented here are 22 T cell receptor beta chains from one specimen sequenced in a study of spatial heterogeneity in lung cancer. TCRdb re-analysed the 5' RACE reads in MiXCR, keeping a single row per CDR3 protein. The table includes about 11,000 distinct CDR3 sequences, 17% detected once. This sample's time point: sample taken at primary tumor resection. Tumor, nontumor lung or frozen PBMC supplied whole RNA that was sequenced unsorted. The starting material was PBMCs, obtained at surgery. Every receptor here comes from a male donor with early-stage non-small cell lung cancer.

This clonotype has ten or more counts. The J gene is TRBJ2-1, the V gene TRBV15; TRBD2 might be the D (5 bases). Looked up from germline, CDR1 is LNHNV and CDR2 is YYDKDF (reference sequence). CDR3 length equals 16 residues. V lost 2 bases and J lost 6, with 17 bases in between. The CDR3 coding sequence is TGTGCCACCAGCAGAAAGGGCACCCCGCGGGTCAATGAGCAGTTCTTC. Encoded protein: CATSRKGTPRVNEQFF.

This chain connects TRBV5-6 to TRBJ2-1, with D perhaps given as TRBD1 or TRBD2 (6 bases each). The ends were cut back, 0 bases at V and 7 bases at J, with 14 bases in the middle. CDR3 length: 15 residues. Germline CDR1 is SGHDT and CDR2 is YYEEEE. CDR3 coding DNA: TGTGCCAGCAGCTTGGCCGGGGGCCAGTTGAATGAGCAGTTCTTC. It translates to CASSLAGGQLNEQFF.

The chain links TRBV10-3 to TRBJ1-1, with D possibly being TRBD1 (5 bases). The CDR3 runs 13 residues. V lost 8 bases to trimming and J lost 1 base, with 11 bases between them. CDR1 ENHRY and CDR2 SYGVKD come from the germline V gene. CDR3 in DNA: TGTGCCATCGGGCAGGGTCAGAACACTGAAGCTTTCTTT. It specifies CAIGQGQNTEAFF.

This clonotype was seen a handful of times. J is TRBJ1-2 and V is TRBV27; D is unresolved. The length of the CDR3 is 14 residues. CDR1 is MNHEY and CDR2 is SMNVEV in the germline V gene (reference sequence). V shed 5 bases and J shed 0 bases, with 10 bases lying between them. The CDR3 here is CASSSWKANYGYTF. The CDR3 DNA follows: TGTGCCAGCAGTAGTTGGAAGGCTAACTATGGCTACACCTTC.

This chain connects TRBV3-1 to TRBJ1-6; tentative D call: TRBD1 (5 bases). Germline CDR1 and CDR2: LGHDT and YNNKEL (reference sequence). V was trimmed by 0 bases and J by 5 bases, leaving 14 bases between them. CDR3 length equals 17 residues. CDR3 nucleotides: TGTGCCAGCAGCCAAGACTTCTACTCGACAGATAATTCACCCCTCCACTTT. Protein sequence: CASSQDFYSTDNSPLHF. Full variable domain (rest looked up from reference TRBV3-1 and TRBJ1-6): DTAVSQTPKYLVTQMGNDKSIKCEQNLGHDTMYWYKQDSKKFLKIMFSYNNKELIINETVPNRFSPKSPDKAHLNLHINSLELGDSAVYFCASSQDFYSTDNSPLHFGNGTRLTVT.

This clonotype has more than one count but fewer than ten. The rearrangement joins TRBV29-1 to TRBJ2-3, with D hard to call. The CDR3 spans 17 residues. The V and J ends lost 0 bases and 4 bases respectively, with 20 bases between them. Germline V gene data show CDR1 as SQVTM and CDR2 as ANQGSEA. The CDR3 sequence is CSVEDPDHSPGPDTQYF. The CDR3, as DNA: TGCAGCGTTGAAGATCCCGATCATTCCCCGGGTCCAGATACGCAGTATTTT.

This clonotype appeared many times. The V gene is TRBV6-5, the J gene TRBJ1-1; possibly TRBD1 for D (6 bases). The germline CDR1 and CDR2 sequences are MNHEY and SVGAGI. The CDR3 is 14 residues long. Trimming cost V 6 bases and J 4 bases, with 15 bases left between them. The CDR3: CASSSRTVSTEAFF. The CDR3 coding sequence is TGTGCCAGCAGCTCAAGGACAGTTTCCACTGAAGCTTTCTTT.

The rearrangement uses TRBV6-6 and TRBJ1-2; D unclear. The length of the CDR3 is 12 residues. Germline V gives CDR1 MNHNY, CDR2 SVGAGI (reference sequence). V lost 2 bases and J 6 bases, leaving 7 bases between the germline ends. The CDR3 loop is CASSYRQNGYTF. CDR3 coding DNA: TGTGCCAGCAGTTACCGGCAGAATGGCTACACCTTC.

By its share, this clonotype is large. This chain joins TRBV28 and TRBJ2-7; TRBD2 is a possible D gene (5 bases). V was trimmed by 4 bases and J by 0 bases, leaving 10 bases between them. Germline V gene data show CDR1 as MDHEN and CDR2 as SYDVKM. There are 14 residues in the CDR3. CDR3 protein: CASSYQRPSYEQYF. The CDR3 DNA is TGTGCCAGCAGTTACCAGCGGCCCTCCTACGAGCAGTACTTC.

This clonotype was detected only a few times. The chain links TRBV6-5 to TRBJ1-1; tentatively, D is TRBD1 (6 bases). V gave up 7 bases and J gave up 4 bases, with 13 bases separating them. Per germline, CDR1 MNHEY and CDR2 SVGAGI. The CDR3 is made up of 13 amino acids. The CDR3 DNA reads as TGTGCCAGCACAGGGGCGAGGGGCACTGAAGCTTTCTTT. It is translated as CASTGARGTEAFF.

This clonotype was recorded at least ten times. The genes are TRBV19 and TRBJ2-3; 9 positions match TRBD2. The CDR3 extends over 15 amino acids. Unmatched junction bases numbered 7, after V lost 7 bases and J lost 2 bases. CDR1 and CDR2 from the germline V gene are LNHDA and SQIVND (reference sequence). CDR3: CASTQGLAITDTQYF. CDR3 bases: TGTGCCAGTACCCAGGGACTAGCCATCACAGATACGCAGTATTTT.

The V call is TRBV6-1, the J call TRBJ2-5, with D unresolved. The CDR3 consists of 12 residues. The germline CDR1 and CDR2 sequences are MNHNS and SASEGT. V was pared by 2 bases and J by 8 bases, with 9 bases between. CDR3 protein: CASSEPIATQYF. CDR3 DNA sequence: TGTGCCAGCAGTGAACCCATAGCCACCCAGTACTTC.

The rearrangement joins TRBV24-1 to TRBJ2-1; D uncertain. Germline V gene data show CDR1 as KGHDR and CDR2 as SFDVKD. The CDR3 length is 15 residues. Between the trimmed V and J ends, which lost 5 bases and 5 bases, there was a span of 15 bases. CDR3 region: CATSADGFMHNEQFF. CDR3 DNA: TGTGCCACCAGTGCCGACGGGTTTATGCACAATGAGCAGTTCTTC.

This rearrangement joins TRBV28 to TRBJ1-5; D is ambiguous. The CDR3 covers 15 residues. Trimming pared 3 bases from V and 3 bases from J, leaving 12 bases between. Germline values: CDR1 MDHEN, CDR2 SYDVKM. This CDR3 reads CASSLQAGDNQPQHF. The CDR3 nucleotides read TGTGCCAGCAGTTTGCAGGCGGGAGACAATCAGCCCCAGCATTTT.

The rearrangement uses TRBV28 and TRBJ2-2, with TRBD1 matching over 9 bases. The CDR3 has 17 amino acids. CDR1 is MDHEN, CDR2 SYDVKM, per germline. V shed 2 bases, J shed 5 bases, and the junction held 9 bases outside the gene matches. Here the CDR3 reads CASSLTGQGLGTGELFF. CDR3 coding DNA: TGTGCCAGCAGTTTAACTGGACAGGGGTTGGGTACCGGGGAGCTGTTTTTT.

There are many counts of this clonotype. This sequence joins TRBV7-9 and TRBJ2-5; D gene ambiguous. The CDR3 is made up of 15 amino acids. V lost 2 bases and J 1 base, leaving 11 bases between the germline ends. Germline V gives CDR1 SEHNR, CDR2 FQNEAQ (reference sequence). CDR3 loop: CASSLIRGVQETQYF. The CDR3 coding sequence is TGTGCCAGCAGCTTAATTCGTGGGGTCCAAGAGACCCAGTACTTC. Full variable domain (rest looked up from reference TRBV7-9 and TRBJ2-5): DTGVSQNPRHKITKRGQNVTFRCDPISEHNRLYWYRQTLGQGPEFLTYFQNEAQLEKSRLLSDRFSAERPKGSFSTLEIQRTEQGDSAMYLCASSLIRGVQETQYFGPGTRLLVL.

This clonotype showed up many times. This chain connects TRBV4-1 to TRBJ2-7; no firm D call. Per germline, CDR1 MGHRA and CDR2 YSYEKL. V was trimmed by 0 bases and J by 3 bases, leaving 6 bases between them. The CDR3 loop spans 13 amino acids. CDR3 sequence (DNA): TGCGCCAGCAGCCAAGAGAACAGCTACGAGCAGTACTTC. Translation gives CASSQENSYEQYF.

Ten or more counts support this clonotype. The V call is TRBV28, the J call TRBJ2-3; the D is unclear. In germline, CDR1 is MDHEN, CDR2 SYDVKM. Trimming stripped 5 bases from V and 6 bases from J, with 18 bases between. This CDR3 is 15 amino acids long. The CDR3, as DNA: TGTGCCAGCAGTCGTCCCGGTTTTCCGGTGGATACGCAGTATTTT. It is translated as CASSRPGFPVDTQYF.

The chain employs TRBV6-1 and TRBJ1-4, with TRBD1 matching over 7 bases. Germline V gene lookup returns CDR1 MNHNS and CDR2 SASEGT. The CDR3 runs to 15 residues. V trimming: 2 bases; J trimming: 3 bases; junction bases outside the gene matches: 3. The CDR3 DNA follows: TGTGCCAGCAGTGAATTGGGACAGCCTAATGAAAAACTGTTTTTT. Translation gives CASSELGQPNEKLFF.

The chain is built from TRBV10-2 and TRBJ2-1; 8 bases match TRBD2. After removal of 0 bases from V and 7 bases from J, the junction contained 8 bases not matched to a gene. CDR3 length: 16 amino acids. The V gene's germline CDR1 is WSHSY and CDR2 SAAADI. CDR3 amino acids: CASSESYGTRMNEQFF. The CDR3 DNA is TGCGCCAGCAGTGAGTCGTACGGGACTAGGATGAATGAGCAGTTCTTC.

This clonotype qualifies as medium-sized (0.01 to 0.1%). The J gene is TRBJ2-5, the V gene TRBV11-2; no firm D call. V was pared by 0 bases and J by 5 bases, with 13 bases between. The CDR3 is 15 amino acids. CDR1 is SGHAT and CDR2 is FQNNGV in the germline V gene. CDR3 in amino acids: CASSLEGLGLETQYF. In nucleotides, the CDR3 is TGTGCCAGCAGCTTAGAAGGTCTTGGTCTGGAGACCCAGTACTTC.

The chain's CDR3 is CASSLGGARTDTQYF. As DNA, the CDR3 is TGTGCCAGCAGCTTAGGAGGAGCCCGCACAGATACGCAGTATTTT. The chain recombines TRBV7-3 with TRBJ2-3, with D possibly being TRBD2 (5 bases). This CDR3 is built from 15 residues. Germline V gene sequence: CDR1 SGHTA, CDR2 FQGTGA. The germline V and J ends were trimmed by 2 bases and 1 base, with 10 bases remaining between them.